The clone carrying this T cell receptor beta chain has a count of ten or more. As yet, its antigen is unknown. A much larger clone lies one base from this, so it may be a read error. These data come from a study of T cells in Graves' hyperthyroidism and ophthalmopathy. Study results and caveats: Ophthalmopathy stood apart from stable hyperthyroidism in a 13 V-J model. The model made its ophthalmopathy prediction, and onset followed a median 6.5 months later. Among thyroid clonotypes expanded above 0.001, most also appeared in blood.

PBMCs were sourced from roughly 10 ml fresh peripheral blood. Researchers took RNA transcripts and amplified the TCR beta CDR3 regions from them. HTBI primers drove first-round RT-PCR of the TCR CDR3. MiXCR, applied by TCRdb to the multiplex PCR reads, yields one record per CDR3 protein. Of some 270,000 distinct CDR3 sequences listed, approximately 25% are singletons. Source material: blood. The receptor was derived from a middle-aged woman with Graves' ophthalmopathy.

The CDR3 DNA reads TGTGCCAGCAGTGATTATGGTAACGGGCAGTACTTC. It encodes CASSDYGNGQYF. This chain joins TRBV2 and TRBJ2-7; D unclear. The CDR3 is 12 residues long. V lost 3 bases and J 9 bases, leaving 12 bases between the germline ends. CDR1 SNHLY and CDR2 FYNNEI come from the germline V gene.